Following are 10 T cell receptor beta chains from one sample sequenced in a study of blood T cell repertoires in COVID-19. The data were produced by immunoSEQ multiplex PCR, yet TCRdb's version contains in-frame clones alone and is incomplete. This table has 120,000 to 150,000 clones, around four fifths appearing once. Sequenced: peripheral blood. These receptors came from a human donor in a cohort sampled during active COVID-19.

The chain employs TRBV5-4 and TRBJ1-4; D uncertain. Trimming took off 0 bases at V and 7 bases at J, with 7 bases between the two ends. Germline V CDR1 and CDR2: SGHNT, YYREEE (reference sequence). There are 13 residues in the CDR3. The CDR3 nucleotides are TGTGCCAGCAGCTTGGTACGGGGTGAAAAACTGTTTTTT. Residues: CASSLVRGEKLFF. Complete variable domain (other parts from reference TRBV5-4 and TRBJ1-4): ETGVTQSPTHLIKTRGQQVTLRCSSQSGHNTVSWYQQALGQGPQFIFQYYREEENGRGNFPPRFSGLQFPNYSSELNVNALELDDSALYLCASSLVRGEKLFFGSGTQLSVL.

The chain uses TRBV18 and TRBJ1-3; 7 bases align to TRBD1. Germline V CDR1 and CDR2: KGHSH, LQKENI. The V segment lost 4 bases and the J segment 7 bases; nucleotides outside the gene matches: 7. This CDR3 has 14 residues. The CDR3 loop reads CASSRTGQGNTIYF. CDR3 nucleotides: TGTGCCAGCTCACGGACAGGCCAAGGCAACACCATATATTTT.

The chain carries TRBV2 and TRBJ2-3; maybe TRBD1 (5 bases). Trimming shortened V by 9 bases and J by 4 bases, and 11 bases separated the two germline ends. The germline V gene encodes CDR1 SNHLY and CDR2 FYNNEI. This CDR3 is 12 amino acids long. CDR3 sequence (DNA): TGTGCCAGATTCGACAGCCCAGATACGCAGTATTTT. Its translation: CARFDSPDTQYF.

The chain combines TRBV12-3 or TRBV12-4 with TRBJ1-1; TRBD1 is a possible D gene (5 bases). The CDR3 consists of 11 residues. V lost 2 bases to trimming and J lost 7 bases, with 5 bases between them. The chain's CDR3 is CASSLRGEAFF. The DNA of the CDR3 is TGTGCCAGCAGTTTAAGGGGTGAAGCTTTCTTT.

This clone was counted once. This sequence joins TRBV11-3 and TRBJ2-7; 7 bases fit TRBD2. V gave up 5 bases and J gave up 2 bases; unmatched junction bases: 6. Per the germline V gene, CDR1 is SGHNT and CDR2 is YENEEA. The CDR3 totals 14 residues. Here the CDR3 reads CASSQGDYTYEQYF. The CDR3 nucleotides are TGTGCCAGCAGCCAAGGGGACTACACCTACGAGCAGTACTTC. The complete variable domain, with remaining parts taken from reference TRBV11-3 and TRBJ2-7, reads EAGVVQSPRYKIIEKKQPVAFWCNPISGHNTLYWYLQNLGQGPELLIRYENEEAVDDSQLPKDRFSAERLKGVDSTLKIQPAELGDSAVYLCASSQGDYTYEQYFGPGTRLTVT.

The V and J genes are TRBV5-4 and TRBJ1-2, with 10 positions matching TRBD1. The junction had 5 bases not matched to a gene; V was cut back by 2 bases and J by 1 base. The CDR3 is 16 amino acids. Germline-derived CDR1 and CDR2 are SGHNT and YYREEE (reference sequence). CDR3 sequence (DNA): TGTGCCAGCAGCTTCGACAGGGGGCAATTTAACTATGGCTACACCTTC. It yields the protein CASSFDRGQFNYGYTF.

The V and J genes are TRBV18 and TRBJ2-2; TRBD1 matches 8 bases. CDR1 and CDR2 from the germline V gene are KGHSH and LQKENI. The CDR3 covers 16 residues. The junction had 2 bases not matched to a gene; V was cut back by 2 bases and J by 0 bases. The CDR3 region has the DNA TGTGCCAGCTCACCAAGGACAGGGACGAACACCGGGGAGCTGTTTTTT. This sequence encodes CASSPRTGTNTGELFF. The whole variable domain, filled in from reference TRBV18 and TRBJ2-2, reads NAGVMQNPRHLVRRRGQEARLRCSPMKGHSHVYWYRQLPEEGLKFMVYLQKENIIDESGMPKERFSAEFPKEGPSILRIQQVVRGDSAAYFCASSPRTGTNTGELFFGEGSRLTVL.

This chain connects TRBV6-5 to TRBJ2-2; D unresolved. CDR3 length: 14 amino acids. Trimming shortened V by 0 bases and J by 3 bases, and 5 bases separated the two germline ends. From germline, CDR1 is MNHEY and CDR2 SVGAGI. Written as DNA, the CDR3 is TGTGCCAGCAGTTACTCGTATTACACCGGGGAGCTGTTTTTT. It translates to CASSYSYYTGELFF.

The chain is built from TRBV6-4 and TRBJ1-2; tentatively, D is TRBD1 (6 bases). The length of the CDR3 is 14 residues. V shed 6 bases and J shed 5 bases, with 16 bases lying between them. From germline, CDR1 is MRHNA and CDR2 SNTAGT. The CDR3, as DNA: TGTGCCAGCAGCGAAACAGGGCACGGGTATGGCTACACCTTC. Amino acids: CASSETGHGYGYTF.

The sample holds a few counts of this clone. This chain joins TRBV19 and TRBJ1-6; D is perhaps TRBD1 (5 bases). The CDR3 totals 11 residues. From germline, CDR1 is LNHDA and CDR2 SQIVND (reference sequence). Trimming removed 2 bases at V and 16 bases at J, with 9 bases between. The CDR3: CASSIRGKLHF. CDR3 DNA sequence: TGTGCCAGTAGTATACGGGGGAAGCTCCACTTT.